This T cell receptor beta chain was recorded in a study of T-cell reconstitution after alpha-beta-depleted transplantation in children. Study-wide points: Alpha-beta T cells present about two months after transplant were reported to originate from several hundred expanded graft clones. Surviving recipient T cells and thymic progenitors produced the high day-60 TCRbeta diversity seen in some patients. Most T-cell counts and diversity one year after the transplant came from T cells that were newly produced.

Preparation of the TCRbeta library used unique molecular identifiers. TCRdb re-called the PCR reads through MiXCR, storing one row per CDR3 protein. The sample lists approximately 490,000 distinct CDR3 sequences, roughly 10% occurring once. At least ten counts were recorded for this clonotype. Its antigen is not identified. Trimming pared 0 bases from V and 4 bases from J, leaving 11 bases between. Looked up from germline, CDR1 is SGHRS and CDR2 is YFSETQ. This CDR3 comprises 15 residues. The receptor was isolated from a child under 10 years old with inherited bone marrow failure, due to receive a stem cell transplant. V usage is TRBV5-1 and J usage is TRBJ1-5, with a tentative D call TRBD1 (5 bases). Sample: PBMCs, taken before TCRalphabeta/CD19-depleted stem cell transplant. CDR3 amino acids: CASSLGGPGNQPQHF. CDR3 nucleotides: TGCGCCAGCAGCTTGGGGGGCCCGGGGAATCAGCCCCAGCATTTT.